A single sample is the source of the 11 T cell receptor beta chains below, sequenced in a study of post-analysis software for immune sequencing data. Study-level findings and limits: In patients, about 5 TRBV segments were more frequent than in controls, with TRBV5-6, TRBV5-1 and TRBV20-1 among them.

These receptors' antigens are unknown. Unique-molecular-identifier-tagged TCR beta cDNA libraries were used. TCRdb independently ran MiXCR on the PCR reads; one entry per CDR3 protein. The table has about 500,000 distinct CDR3 sequences, roughly 45% seen once. Sequencing was performed on blood. All receptors come from a girl aged 10 to 17 with multiple sclerosis.

This chain joins TRBV6-1 and TRBJ2-4; a possible D gene is TRBD1 (6 bases). Deletions cut 0 bases from V and 0 bases from J, with 18 bases between. The length of the CDR3 is 19 residues. Germline V lookup: CDR1 MNHNS, CDR2 SASEGT. The CDR3 sequence is CASSEAVQGYELAKNIQYF. The CDR3 DNA follows: TGTGCCAGCAGTGAAGCCGTACAGGGCTATGAACTAGCCAAAAACATTCAGTACTTC.

The V and J genes are TRBV10-3 and TRBJ2-3; D remains unclear. The CDR3 runs 13 residues. Germline lookup yields CDR1 ENHRY and CDR2 SYGVKD. The germline V and J ends were trimmed by 8 bases and 4 bases, with 13 bases remaining between them. CDR3 in amino acids: CAIQAPTSDTQYF. The DNA for the CDR3 is TGTGCCATCCAAGCGCCAACTTCAGATACGCAGTATTTT.

A few counts support this clonotype. The chain combines TRBV20-1 with TRBJ2-1; TRBD2 matches at 10 bases. Germline V gives CDR1 DFQATT, CDR2 SNEGSKA (reference sequence). Trimming at V came to 1 base and at J to 6 bases, leaving 6 bases not matched to a gene. The CDR3 contains 15 residues. Written as DNA, the CDR3 is TGCAGTGCTAGAGTTGCCGGGACTAGCGCCAATGAGCAGTTCTTC. Its translation is CSARVAGTSANEQFF.

This clonotype was recorded only once. This chain connects TRBV6-6 to TRBJ1-5, with no clear D. The CDR3 is made up of 15 amino acids. Trimming left V 3 bases short and J 0 bases short, with 9 bases between. From germline, CDR1 is MNHNY and CDR2 SVGAGI (reference sequence). CDR3 nucleotides: TGTGCCAGCAGTTATCCCGAGTCTAGCAATCAGCCCCAGCATTTT. Protein product: CASSYPESSNQPQHF.

The sample holds one count of this clonotype. Relative to the germline gene, one junction end is altered; a read error may explain this. The V and J genes are TRBV28 and TRBJ1-2; D is unresolved. From germline, CDR1 is MDHEN and CDR2 SYDVKM. This CDR3 spans 15 amino acids. The CDR3: CACSLGSFVSYGYTF. CDR3 DNA sequence: TGTGCCTGCAGTTTAGGGAGTTTTGTCTCCTATGGCTACACCTTC.

This chain joins TRBV6-5 and TRBJ1-6; no firm D call. The CDR3 is 10 residues long. CDR1 is MNHEY and CDR2 is SVGAGI in the germline V gene. Trimming shortened V by 11 bases and J by 10 bases, and 9 bases separated the two germline ends. The CDR3 is CAAGGSPLHF. The CDR3 nucleotides are TGTGCCGCGGGTGGATCACCCCTCCACTTT.

CDR3 sequence: CASSQGTSYNEQFF. The CDR3 DNA sequence: TGTGCCAGCAGCCAGGGAACATCCTACAATGAGCAGTTCTTC. The chain combines TRBV7-2 with TRBJ2-1; D might be TRBD1 (5 bases). The CDR3 is 14 amino acids. The germline gives CDR1 SGHTA, CDR2 FQGNSA. Trimming took 5 bases from V and 1 from J, leaving 9 bases between them.

The chain combines TRBV28 with TRBJ1-4; D is unclear. CDR1 and CDR2 from the germline V gene are MDHEN and SYDVKM. The CDR3 spans 17 residues. Trimming took off 2 bases at V and 0 bases at J, with 13 bases between the two ends. CDR3 DNA: TGTGCCAGCAGTTTAAAGTTAGGCGGCGCAACTAATGAAAAACTGTTTTTT. It encodes CASSLKLGGATNEKLFF.

This clonotype was seen more than once but under ten times. V gene TRBV24-1 combines with J gene TRBJ2-1; possible D gene TRBD1, 6 bases. The CDR3 covers 14 residues. The germline V and J ends were trimmed by 5 bases and 15 bases, with 22 bases remaining between them. The germline gives CDR1 KGHDR, CDR2 SFDVKD. The CDR3 nucleotides are TGTGCCACCAGTGCAGGGGATCGAGGGAGTAGAACGTTCTTC. Protein: CATSAGDRGSRTFF.

V usage is TRBV7-2 and J usage is TRBJ2-1, with D maybe TRBD2 (6 bases). The CDR3 runs 13 residues. Germline-derived CDR1 and CDR2 are SGHTA and FQGNSA. The germline V and J ends were trimmed by 3 bases and 5 bases, with 8 bases remaining between them. Written as DNA, the CDR3 is TGTGCCAGCAGCTTCACTAGCAACAATGAGCAGTTCTTC. Protein sequence: CASSFTSNNEQFF.

Regarding this clonotype: The CDR3 carries no conserved terminal phenylalanine or tryptophan, so it likely arises from a read error. The chain couples TRBV27 to TRBJ2-1, with 7 nucleotides matching TRBD2. V lost 4 bases to trimming and J lost 2 bases; unmatched junction nucleotides: 5. This CDR3 contains 15 residues. Germline V gene lookup returns CDR1 MNHEY and CDR2 SMNVEV (reference sequence). CDR3 residues: CASSSTGTTYNEQFS. CDR3 in DNA: TGTGCCAGCAGTTCTACCGGGACTACCTACAATGAGCAGTTCTCC.